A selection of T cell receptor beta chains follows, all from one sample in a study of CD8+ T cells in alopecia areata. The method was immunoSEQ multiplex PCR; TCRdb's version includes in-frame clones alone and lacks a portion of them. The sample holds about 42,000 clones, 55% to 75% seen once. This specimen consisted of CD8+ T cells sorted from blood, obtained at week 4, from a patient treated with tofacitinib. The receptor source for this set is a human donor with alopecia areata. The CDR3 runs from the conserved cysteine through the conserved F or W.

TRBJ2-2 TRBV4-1 CASSQTGDGGELFF
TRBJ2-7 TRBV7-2 CASSARLGQGEGYEQYF
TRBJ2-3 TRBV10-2 CASSESLGKTDTQYF
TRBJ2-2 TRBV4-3 CASSRGGTGELFF
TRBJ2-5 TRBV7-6 CASSFGSGGQETQYF
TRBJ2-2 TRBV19 CASRPGPNTGELFF
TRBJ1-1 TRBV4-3 CASSQDYQTTEAFF
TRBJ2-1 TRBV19 CASSIVTYNEQFF
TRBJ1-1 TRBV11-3 CASSIQRNTEAFF
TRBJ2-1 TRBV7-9 CASSLRHDEQFF
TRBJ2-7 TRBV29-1 CSVEGPEGQGVF
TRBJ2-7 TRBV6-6 CASSYSTSGGEQYF
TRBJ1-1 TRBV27 CASSSSSTQNTEAFF
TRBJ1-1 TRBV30 CAWTQGSGTEAFF
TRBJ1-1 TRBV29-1 CSVDDLIEAFF
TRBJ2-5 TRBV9 CASSPDSAPETQYF
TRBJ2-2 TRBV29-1 CSVDTSGDTGELFF